The clone carrying this T cell receptor (beta chain) was counted only a few times. Its antigen is unidentified. V was pared by 1 base and J by 0 bases, with 10 bases between. CDR3 size: 16 residues. Germline CDR1 is KGHSH and CDR2 is LQKENI. This sample is drawn from a study of sequential checkpoint blockade in melanoma. As for the study in general: First-line arms were nivolumab then ipilimumab, or the reverse, randomized 1:1. Matched biopsies came pretreatment and at week 13 for 20 to 25 patients.

TCRdb's table, derived via immunoSEQ multiplex PCR, lists solely in-frame clones and lacks some. The sample contains roughly 9,300 clones, about 25% of which appear only once. As to treatment: randomized to nivolumab then ipilimumab (arm A) or the reverse (arm B). Study-wide findings and caveats: Patients with week-13 increases in T-cell fraction and clonality benefited about 30 times more often.

The rearrangement links TRBV18 to TRBJ1-5, with D unresolved. This TCR derives from a human donor with melanoma. Specimen: tumor tissue (inferred from file names), collected from a patient given nivolumab and ipilimumab in sequence. In DNA form, the CDR3 reads TGTGCCAGCTCACCACAATCGGCGGGTAGCAATCAGCCCCAGCATTTT. Translating it yields CASSPQSAGSNQPQHF.